A few counts support the clone carrying this TCR beta chain. The antigen is unknown. The sample belongs to a study of vaccination and CD4 T cells after COVID-19. The wider study: Blood was drawn a median about 75 days post second dose, range 14 to 241. SARS-CoV-2, HCoV-NL63, HCoV-OC43 and HCoV-229E supplied the overlapping spike peptides used to stimulate cells.

The Oncomine TCR Beta short-read assay was applied to DNA of cultured CD4+ T cells. TCRdb recomputed calls from the PCR reads with MiXCR, one row per CDR3 protein. The sample gives roughly 17,000 distinct CDR3 sequences, roughly 45% of which show up once; over 5.5% is in the top ten. The CDR3 loop spans 15 amino acids. Trimming pared 0 bases from V and 5 bases from J, leaving 11 bases between. Germline V gene lookup returns CDR1 SGHNT and CDR2 YYREEE (reference sequence). The treatment denotes: roughly ten-day PBMC culture with coronavirus spike peptide pools or control peptides (ViraFEST assay). This receptor was obtained from a human donor who had recovered from COVID-19. The genes are TRBV5-4 and TRBJ2-2, with D tentatively TRBD2 (6 bases). The sequencing here drew on CD4+ T cells from blood, cultured in vitro, taken before SARS-CoV-2 vaccination. CDR3 in DNA: TGTGCCAGCAGCTTGGATCAGGGAGGTACCGGGGAGCTGTTTTTT. It specifies CASSLDQGGTGELFF.